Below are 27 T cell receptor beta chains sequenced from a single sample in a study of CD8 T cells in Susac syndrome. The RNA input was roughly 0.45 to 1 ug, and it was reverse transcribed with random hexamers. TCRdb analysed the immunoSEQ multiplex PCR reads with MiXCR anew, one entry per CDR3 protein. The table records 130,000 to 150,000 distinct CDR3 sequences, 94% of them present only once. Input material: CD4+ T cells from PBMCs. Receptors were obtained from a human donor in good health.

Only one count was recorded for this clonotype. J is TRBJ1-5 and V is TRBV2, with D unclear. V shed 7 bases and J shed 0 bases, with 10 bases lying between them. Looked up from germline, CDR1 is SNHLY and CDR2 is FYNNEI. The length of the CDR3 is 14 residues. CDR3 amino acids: CASNVAGSNQPQHF. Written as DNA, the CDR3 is TGTGCCAGCAACGTTGCAGGTAGCAATCAGCCCCAGCATTTT.

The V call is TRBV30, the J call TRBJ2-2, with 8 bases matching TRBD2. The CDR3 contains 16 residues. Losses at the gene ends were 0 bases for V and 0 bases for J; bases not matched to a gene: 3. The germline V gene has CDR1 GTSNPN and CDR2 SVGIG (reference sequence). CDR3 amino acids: CAWSVQGLANTGELFF. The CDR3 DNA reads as TGTGCCTGGAGTGTACAGGGACTAGCGAACACCGGGGAGCTGTTTTTT.

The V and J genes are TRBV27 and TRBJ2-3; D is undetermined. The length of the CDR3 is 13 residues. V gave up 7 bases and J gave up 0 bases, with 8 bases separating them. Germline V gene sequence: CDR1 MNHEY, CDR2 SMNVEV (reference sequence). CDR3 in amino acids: CASTKQSTDTQYF. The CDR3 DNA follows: TGTGCCAGCACCAAGCAGAGCACAGATACGCAGTATTTT.

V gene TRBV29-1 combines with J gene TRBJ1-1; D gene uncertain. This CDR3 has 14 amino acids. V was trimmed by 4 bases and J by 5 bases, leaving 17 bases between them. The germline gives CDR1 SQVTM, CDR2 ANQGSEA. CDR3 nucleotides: TGCAGCGTTGTAGATGGTATGGGGAGTACTGAAGCTTTCTTT. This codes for CSVVDGMGSTEAFF.

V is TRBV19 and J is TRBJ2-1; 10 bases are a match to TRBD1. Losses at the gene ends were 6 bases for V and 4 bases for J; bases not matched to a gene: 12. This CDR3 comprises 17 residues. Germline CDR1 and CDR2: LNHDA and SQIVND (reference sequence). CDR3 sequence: CASSSMRDRGGYNEQFF. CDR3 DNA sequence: TGTGCCAGTAGCAGTATGCGGGACAGGGGTGGGTACAATGAGCAGTTCTTC. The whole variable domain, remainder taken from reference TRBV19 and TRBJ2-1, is DGGITQSPKYLFRKEGQNVTLSCEQNLNHDAMYWYRQDPGQGLRLIYYSQIVNDFQKGDIAEGYSVSREKKESFPLTVTSAQKNPTAFYLCASSSMRDRGGYNEQFFGPGTRLTVL.

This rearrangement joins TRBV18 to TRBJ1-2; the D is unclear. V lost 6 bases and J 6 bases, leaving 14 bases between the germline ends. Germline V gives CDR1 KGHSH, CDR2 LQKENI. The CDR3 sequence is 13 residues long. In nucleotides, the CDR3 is TGTGCCAGCTCGGTCACGGAAGATAATGGCTACACCTTC. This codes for CASSVTEDNGYTF.

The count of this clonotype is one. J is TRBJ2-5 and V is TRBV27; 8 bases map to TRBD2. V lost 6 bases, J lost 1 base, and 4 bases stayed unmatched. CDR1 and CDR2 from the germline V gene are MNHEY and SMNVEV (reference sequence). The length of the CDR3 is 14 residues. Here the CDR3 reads CASRTGTSQETQYF. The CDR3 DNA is TGTGCCAGCAGGACCGGGACTAGCCAAGAGACCCAGTACTTC.

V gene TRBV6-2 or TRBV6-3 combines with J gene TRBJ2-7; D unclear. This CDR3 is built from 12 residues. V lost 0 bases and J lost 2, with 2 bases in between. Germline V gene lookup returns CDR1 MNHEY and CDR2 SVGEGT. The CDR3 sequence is CASSYSTYEQYF. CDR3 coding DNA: TGTGCCAGCAGTTACTCCACCTACGAGCAGTACTTC.

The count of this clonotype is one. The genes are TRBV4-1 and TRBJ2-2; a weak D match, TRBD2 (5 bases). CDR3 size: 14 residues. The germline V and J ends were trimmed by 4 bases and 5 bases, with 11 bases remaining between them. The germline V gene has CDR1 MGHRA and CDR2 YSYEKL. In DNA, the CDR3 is TGCGCCAGCAGCCCCGGGGAGACGACCGGGGAGCTGTTTTTT. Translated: CASSPGETTGELFF.

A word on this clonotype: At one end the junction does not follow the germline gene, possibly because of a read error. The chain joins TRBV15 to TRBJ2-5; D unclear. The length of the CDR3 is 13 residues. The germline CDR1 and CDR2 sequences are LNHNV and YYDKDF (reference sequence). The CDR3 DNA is TGTGCCACCAGCCCCCGTAACCAAGGGACCCAGTACTTC. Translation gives CATSPRNQGTQYF.

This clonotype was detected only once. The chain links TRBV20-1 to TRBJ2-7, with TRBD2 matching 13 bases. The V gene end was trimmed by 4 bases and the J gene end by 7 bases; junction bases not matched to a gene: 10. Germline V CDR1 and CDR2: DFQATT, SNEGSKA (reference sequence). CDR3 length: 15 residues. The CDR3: CSAKFSGTSGKEQYF. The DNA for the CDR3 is TGCAGTGCTAAGTTTTCCGGGACTAGCGGGAAGGAGCAGTACTTC.

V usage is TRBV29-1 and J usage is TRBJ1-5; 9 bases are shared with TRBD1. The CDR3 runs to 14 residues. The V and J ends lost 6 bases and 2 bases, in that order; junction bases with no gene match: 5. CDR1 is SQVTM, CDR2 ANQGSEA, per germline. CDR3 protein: CSVRDRAGNQPQHF. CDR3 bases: TGCAGCGTGCGGGACAGGGCTGGCAATCAGCCCCAGCATTTT.

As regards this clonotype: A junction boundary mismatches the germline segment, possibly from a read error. The CDR3 coding sequence is TGTGCCAGCAGCTTCCCCCTAGCGGCCTACACTGAGCAGTTCTTC. Translating it yields CASSFPLAAYTEQFF. This chain uses TRBV7-9 with TRBJ2-1; the match to TRBD2 covers 7 bases. This CDR3 spans 15 amino acids. From germline, CDR1 is SEHNR and CDR2 FQNEAQ (reference sequence).

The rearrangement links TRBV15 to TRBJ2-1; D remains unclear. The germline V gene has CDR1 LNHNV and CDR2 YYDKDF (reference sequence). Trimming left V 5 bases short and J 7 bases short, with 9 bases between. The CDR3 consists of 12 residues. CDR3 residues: CATSARVNEQFF. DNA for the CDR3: TGTGCCACCAGCGCCCGAGTGAATGAGCAGTTCTTC.

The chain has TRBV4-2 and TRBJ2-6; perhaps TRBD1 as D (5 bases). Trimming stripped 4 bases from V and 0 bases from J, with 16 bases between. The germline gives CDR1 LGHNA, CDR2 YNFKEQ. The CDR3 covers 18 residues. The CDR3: CASSPTAMGNSGANVLTF. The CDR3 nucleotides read TGTGCCAGCAGCCCGACAGCGATGGGTAACTCTGGGGCCAACGTCCTGACTTTC.

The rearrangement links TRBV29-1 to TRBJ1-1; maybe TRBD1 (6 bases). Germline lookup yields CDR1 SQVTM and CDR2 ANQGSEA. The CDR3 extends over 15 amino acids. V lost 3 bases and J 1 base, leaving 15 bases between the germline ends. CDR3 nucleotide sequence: TGCAGCGTTGACCCGACAGGAGCAAGGAACACTGAAGCTTTCTTT. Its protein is CSVDPTGARNTEAFF.

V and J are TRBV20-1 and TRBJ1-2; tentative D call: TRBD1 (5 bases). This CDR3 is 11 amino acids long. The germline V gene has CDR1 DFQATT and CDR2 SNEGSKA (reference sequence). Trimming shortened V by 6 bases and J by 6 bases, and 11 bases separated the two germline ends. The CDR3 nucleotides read TGCAGTGCCCCGTTGGGGGATGGCTACACCTTC. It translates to CSAPLGDGYTF.

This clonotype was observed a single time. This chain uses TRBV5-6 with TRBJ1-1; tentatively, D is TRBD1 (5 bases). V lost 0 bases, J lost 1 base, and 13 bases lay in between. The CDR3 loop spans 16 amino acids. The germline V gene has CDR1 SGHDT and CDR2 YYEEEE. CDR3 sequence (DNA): TGTGCCAGCAGCTTGGTGGGGGTGGGTAAGAACACTGAAGCTTTCTTT. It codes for CASSLVGVGKNTEAFF.

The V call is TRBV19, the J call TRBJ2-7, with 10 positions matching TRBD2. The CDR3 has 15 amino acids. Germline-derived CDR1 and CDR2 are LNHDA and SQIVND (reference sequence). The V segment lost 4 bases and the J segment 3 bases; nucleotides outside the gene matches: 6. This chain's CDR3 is CASSTLAGGHYEQYF. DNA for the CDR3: TGTGCCAGTAGTACCTTAGCGGGAGGCCACTACGAGCAGTACTTC. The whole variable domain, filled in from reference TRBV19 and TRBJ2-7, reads DGGITQSPKYLFRKEGQNVTLSCEQNLNHDAMYWYRQDPGQGLRLIYYSQIVNDFQKGDIAEGYSVSREKKESFPLTVTSAQKNPTAFYLCASSTLAGGHYEQYFGPGTRLTVT.

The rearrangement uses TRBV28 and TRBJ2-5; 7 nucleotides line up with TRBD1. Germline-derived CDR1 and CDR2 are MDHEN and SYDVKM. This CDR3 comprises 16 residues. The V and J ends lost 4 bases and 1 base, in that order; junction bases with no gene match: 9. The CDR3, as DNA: TGTGCCAGCAGTTATCCGACAGGGACGCTCCAAGAGACCCAGTACTTC. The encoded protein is CASSYPTGTLQETQYF.

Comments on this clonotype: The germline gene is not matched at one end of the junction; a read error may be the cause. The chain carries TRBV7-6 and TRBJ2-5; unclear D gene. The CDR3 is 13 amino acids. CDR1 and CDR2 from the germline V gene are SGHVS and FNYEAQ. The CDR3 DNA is TGTGCCAGCAGCTTACCGGGTCAAGGGACCCAGTACTTC. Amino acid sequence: CASSLPGQGTQYF.

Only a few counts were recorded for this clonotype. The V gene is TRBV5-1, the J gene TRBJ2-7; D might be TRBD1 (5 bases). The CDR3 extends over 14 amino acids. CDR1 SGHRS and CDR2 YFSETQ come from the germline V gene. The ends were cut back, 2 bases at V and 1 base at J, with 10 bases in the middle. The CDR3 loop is CASSLQTESYEQYF. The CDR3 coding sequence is TGCGCCAGCAGCTTACAGACAGAGTCCTACGAGCAGTACTTC.

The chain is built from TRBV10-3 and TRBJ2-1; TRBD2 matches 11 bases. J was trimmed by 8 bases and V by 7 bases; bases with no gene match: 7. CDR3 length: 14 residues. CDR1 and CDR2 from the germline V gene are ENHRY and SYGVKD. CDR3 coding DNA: TGTGCCATCAATCCTAGCGGGAGGACCGATGAGCAGTTCTTC. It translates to CAINPSGRTDEQFF.

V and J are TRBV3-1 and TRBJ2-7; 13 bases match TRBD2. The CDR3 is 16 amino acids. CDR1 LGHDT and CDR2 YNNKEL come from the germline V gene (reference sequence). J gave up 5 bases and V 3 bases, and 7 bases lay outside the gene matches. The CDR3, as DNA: TGTGCCAGCAGCCATCCTAGGACTAGCGGGAGAAACGAGCAGTACTTC. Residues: CASSHPRTSGRNEQYF.

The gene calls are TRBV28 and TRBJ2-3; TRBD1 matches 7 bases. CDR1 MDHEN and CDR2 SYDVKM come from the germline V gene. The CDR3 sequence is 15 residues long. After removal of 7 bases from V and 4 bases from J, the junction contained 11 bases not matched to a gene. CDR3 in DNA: TGTGCCAGCAATCCTACAGGGGTGGGGTCAGATACGCAGTATTTT. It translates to CASNPTGVGSDTQYF.

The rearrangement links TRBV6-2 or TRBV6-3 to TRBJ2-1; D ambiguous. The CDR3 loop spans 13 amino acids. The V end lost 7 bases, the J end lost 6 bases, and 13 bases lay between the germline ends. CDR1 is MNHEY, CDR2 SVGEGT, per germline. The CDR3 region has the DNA TGTGCCAGCACCCCCCCGCTCGGCAATGAGCAGTTCTTC. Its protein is CASTPPLGNEQFF.

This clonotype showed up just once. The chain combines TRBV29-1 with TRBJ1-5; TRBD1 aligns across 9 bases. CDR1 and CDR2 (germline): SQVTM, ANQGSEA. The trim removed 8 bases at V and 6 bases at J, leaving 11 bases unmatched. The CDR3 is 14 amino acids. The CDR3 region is CSIASGQGPQPQHF. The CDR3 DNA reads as TGCAGCATTGCGTCGGGACAGGGACCTCAGCCCCAGCATTTT.